Presented here are 15 T cell receptor beta chains from one specimen sequenced in a study of beta chain features in type 1 diabetes. These receptors' antigens are unknown. Sequencing targeted expressed TCRB transcripts, as all isolated RNA had been reverse transcribed. Profiling relied on immunoSEQ multiplex PCR, and the TCRdb table lists in-frame clones only, not all of them. This table holds about 700,000 clones, roughly an eighth found once. Study observations and caveats: All four CD4+ subsets of Type 1 diabetes patients contained TCRB CDR3s that were moderately but significantly shorter.

The sample was naive CD4+ T cells from blood. Source of these receptors: a man younger than 35 with type 1 diabetes.

This chain joins TRBV4-1 and TRBJ1-4, with a weak D call TRBD1 (5 bases). The V end lost 6 bases, the J end lost 4 bases, and 15 bases lay between the germline ends. Germline loops: CDR1 MGHRA, CDR2 YSYEKL. This CDR3 has 15 amino acids. This CDR3 is CASRSLGVGNEKLFF. DNA for the CDR3: TGCGCCAGCAGAAGTTTGGGGGTCGGTAATGAAAAACTGTTTTTT.

This clone was seen more than once but under ten times. The gene calls are TRBV5-4 and TRBJ1-5, with D unresolved. This CDR3 has 15 amino acids. V was trimmed by 4 bases and J by 6 bases, leaving 17 bases between them. From germline, CDR1 is SGHNT and CDR2 YYREEE (reference sequence). The CDR3 sequence is CASSHGQEGSQPQHF. The CDR3 nucleotides are TGTGCCAGCAGCCATGGGCAGGAGGGATCTCAGCCCCAGCATTTT.

The chain has TRBV19 and TRBJ1-2; TRBD1 might be the D (6 bases). Germline CDR1 reads LNHDA; CDR2 reads SQIVND (reference sequence). Between the trimmed V and J ends, which lost 1 base and 7 bases, there was a span of 13 bases. This CDR3 spans 14 amino acids. CDR3 DNA: TGTGCCAGTAGTATAGGGGACATCAGTATTGGCTACACCTTC. This encodes CASSIGDISIGYTF.

This clone appeared a few times. The chain has TRBV11-2 and TRBJ2-3; D gene unclear. The CDR3 is made up of 11 amino acids. Germline V gives CDR1 SGHAT, CDR2 FQNNGV. The V end was cut by 2 bases, the J end by 7 bases, with 4 bases between. The CDR3 DNA is TGTGCCAGCAGCTTATACAATACGCAGTATTTT. Translation gives CASSLYNTQYF.

The chain combines TRBV5-1 with TRBJ2-3; D assignment may be TRBD1 or TRBD2 (5 bases each). The germline V gene has CDR1 SGHRS and CDR2 YFSETQ. This CDR3 region has 15 residues. Trimming pared 0 bases from V and 0 bases from J, leaving 8 bases between. CDR3 region: CASSLEGPSTDTQYF. The CDR3 DNA reads TGCGCCAGCAGCTTGGAGGGACCAAGCACAGATACGCAGTATTTT. Full variable domain (missing parts from reference TRBV5-1 and TRBJ2-3): KAGVTQTPRYLIKTRGQQVTLSCSPISGHRSVSWYQQTPGQGLQFLFEYFSETQRNKGNFPGRFSGRQFSNSRSEMNVSTLELGDSALYLCASSLEGPSTDTQYFGPGTRLTVL.

The chain links TRBV18 to TRBJ2-7, with a weak D call TRBD1 (6 bases). This CDR3 contains 14 residues. Germline lookup yields CDR1 KGHSH and CDR2 LQKENI. V gave up 2 bases and J gave up 5 bases, with 13 bases separating them. The CDR3 bases are TGTGCCAGCTCACCATACAGGGCGGTCGACGAGCAGTACTTC. It encodes CASSPYRAVDEQYF.

There are a few counts of this clone. The CDR3 is CASSPTSLEQPQHF. The CDR3, as DNA: TGTGCCAGCTCACCCACTTCTCTGGAGCAGCCCCAGCATTTT. This chain connects TRBV18 to TRBJ1-5, with unresolved D. The germline V gene has CDR1 KGHSH and CDR2 LQKENI. With 3 bases removed from V and 7 bases from J, the gap between germline ends came to 13 bases. The CDR3 has 14 amino acids.

This clone has more than one count but fewer than ten. The V gene is TRBV7-2, the J gene TRBJ2-3; the D is unclear. V lost 1 base to trimming and J lost 6 bases, with 5 bases between them. The germline gives CDR1 SGHTA, CDR2 FQGNSA. The length of the CDR3 is 12 residues. The CDR3 here is CASSLVRDTQYF. CDR3 nucleotides: TGTGCCAGCAGCTTAGTACGGGATACGCAGTATTTT.

Concerning this clone: Other DNA sequences within the sample encode an identical CDR3. The rearrangement joins TRBV30 to TRBJ2-3; a weak D match, TRBD2 (5 bases). The CDR3 sequence is 13 residues long. Trimming shortened V by 0 bases and J by 3 bases, and 7 bases separated the two germline ends. CDR1 is GTSNPN and CDR2 is SVGIG in the germline V gene (reference sequence). The CDR3 here is CAWSVSGTDTQYF. CDR3 sequence (DNA): TGTGCCTGGAGTGTGTCGGGGACAGATACGCAGTATTTT.

This clone was detected a few times. The chain couples TRBV15 to TRBJ1-1; tentatively, D is TRBD1 (5 bases). The CDR3 covers 14 residues. In germline, CDR1 is LNHNV, CDR2 YYDKDF (reference sequence). V dropped 0 bases and J dropped 10 bases, with 15 bases sitting between them. The CDR3 region has the DNA TGTGCCACCAGCAGAGATCAGGGCACCAGAGGAGCTTTCTTT. Translation gives CATSRDQGTRGAFF.

The gene calls are TRBV2 and TRBJ2-5; TRBD1 matches at 8 bases. The CDR3 spans 13 residues. Germline-derived CDR1 and CDR2 are SNHLY and FYNNEI. V lost 9 bases and J lost 5; bases outside the gene matches: 8. Here the CDR3 reads CASGTGTGETQYF. CDR3 nucleotides: TGTGCCAGTGGGACAGGCACTGGGGAGACCCAGTACTTC.

The genes are TRBV30 and TRBJ1-5, with a weak D call TRBD1 (6 bases). Between the trimmed V and J ends, which lost 0 bases and 3 bases, there was a span of 9 bases. The V gene's germline CDR1 is GTSNPN and CDR2 SVGIG (reference sequence). CDR3 size: 14 residues. The CDR3 DNA reads TGTGCCTGGAGTGTACCAGGGGACAATCAGCCCCAGCATTTT. Amino acid sequence: CAWSVPGDNQPQHF.

The chain combines TRBV28 with TRBJ1-6; TRBD1 agrees at 8 bases. The V segment lost 4 bases and the J segment 5 bases; nucleotides outside the gene matches: 1. The CDR3 is made up of 14 amino acids. CDR1 MDHEN and CDR2 SYDVKM come from the germline V gene. The CDR3 spells CASSSGQDNSPLHF. CDR3 nucleotide sequence: TGTGCCAGCAGTTCGGGACAGGATAATTCACCCCTCCACTTT.

This clone has more than one count but fewer than ten. The chain recombines TRBV10-3 with TRBJ2-7; 9 bases line up with TRBD1. The CDR3 has 18 residues. The ends lost 6 bases at V and 0 bases at J; junction bases unmatched: 15. In germline, CDR1 is ENHRY, CDR2 SYGVKD. This CDR3 reads CAIRPGQGYVVGSYEQYF. CDR3 bases: TGTGCCATCAGACCGGGACAGGGATACGTAGTGGGCTCCTACGAGCAGTACTTC.

V is TRBV28 and J is TRBJ1-1; 10 bases map to TRBD1. The junction had 2 bases not matched to a gene; V was cut back by 2 bases and J by 2 bases. The CDR3 has 15 amino acids. Germline V CDR1 and CDR2: MDHEN, SYDVKM. The CDR3 coding sequence is TGTGCCAGCAGTTTACGGGACAGGGGTAACACTGAAGCTTTCTTT. It is translated as CASSLRDRGNTEAFF.